The entry below describes one TCR beta chain. The specificity of this receptor is unknown. The sample holds no much larger clone one base away, and base qualities are not on file. In the prospective study, participants were roughly 18 to 89 years old, resided in 24 geographic areas of the United States, and were enrolled through a virtual design. In the prospective study, participants were assigned to cohorts based on the clinical history participants reported in a screening survey and a study questionnaire. ImmuneRACE Cohort 3 recovered participants were defined by two consecutive negative NP/OP PCR tests, healthcare professional clearance, or symptom resolution. Each participant in the prospective study had whole blood, serum and a nasopharyngeal or oropharyngeal swab collected by mobile phlebotomists. Additional blood draws and questionnaires over a 2-month period could optionally be provided by prospective study participants. Before DNA extraction, blood samples from the prospective study were shipped at room temperature or frozen.

This record belongs to a study of blood T cell repertoires in COVID-19 (dated by TCRdb to 2020 to 2022). About the study as a whole: Samples covering the acute and convalescent phases of COVID-19 were provided by collaborators in the United States, Italy and Spain. The material from the prospective study consisted of cDNA or gDNA derived from T cells, B-cell-depleted T cells, or PBMCs. The dataset comprised deeply sampled blood TCRbeta repertoires from subjects exposed to, actively infected with, or recovered from COVID-19. The repertoires were made available in a free public database intended to serve as a resource for research on the immune response to SARS-CoV-2. The samples were drawn from two sources: the first 160 participants of the ongoing ImmuneRACE study, and fewer than 1,500 subjects contributed by 6 global collaborators. Sample metadata almost always included a de-identified subject ID, COVID-19 status, age in years and sex. HLA class I and class II types, where available, came from metadata supplied by the sample provider rather than from assay-based typing.

Overall study results and their limits: Clinical and demographic metadata were provided uncurated, with the amount varying by source and participant.

TCRbeta CDR3 regions were amplified from genomic DNA using the immunoSEQ Assay, a bias-controlled multiplex PCR. On the study's bioinformatics: Nucleated cell counts per sample were estimated from amplification of reference gene primers within the assay. Sequence reads were collapsed and filtered to measure the absolute abundance of every unique TCRbeta CDR3 rearrangement. For each sample, productive Simpson clonality was calculated as the square root of Simpson's diversity index across productive rearrangements. TCRdb's version of the immuneACCESS table is confined to in-frame rearrangements and falls short of the full clone set. An unresolved V gene accounts for under half of the shortfall where checked; the remainder is of unknown origin. That table is the source of V, J and clone size, and D and trimming were worked out from the DNA. The sample yields 390,000 or so clones; about 83% were counted once. About a tenth of the sample lies in the top ten.

The CDR3 numbers 14 residues from cysteine through phenylalanine. The retained sequence is limited to the CDR3, 42 bases, with the frame set at the first base. The germline V gene specifies SNHLY as CDR1 and FYNNEI as CDR2. This TCR came from a woman aged 50 to 60 who had recovered from COVID-19. The chain is assembled from TRBV2 and TRBJ2-3; 8 central nucleotides agree with TRBD1. What was sequenced was PBMCs or T cells enriched from blood (not recorded which). The DNA sequence follows: TGTGCGGGCGGACAGGGAAGGAGCACAGATACGCAGTATTTT. Its protein reads: CAGGQGRSTDTQYF.